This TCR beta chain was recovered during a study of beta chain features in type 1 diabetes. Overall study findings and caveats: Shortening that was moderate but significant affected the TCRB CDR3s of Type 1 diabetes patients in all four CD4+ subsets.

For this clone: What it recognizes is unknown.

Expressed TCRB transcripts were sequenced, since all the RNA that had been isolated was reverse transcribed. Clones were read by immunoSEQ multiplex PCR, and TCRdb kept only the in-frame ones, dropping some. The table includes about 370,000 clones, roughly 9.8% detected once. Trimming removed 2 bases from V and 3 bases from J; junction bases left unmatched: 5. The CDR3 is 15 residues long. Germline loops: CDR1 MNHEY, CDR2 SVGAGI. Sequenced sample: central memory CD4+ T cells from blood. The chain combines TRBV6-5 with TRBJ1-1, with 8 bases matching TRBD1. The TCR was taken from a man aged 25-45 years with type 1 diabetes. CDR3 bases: TGTGCCAGCAGTTACGGACAGGGAAGGGACACTGAAGCTTTCTTT. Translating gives CASSYGQGRDTEAFF.